These 9 T cell receptor beta chains share one sample of origin, sequenced in a study of PD-1 blockade in classical Hodgkin lymphoma. Following autologous stem cell transplantation, relapse occurred in every patient, and exposure to brentuximab vedotin varied. Sequencing was performed with immunoSEQ multiplex PCR; in TCRdb, only in-frame clones are kept and a portion is missing. The sample includes some 150,000 clones, about four fifths of them seen just once. Sequencing was performed on peripheral blood mononuclear cells (PBMCs), taken before the second cycle of nivolumab. These receptors all stem from a human donor with classical Hodgkin lymphoma.

At least ten counts were recorded for this clone. This sequence joins TRBV2 and TRBJ1-5; maybe TRBD1 (6 bases). With 8 bases removed from V and 3 bases from J, the gap between germline ends came to 17 bases. Germline CDR1 and CDR2: SNHLY and FYNNEI. This CDR3 has 15 amino acids. CDR3 in DNA: TGTGCCAGCTCCTGGGAGGGGGTCGACAATCAGCCCCAGCATTTT. Translating it yields CASSWEGVDNQPQHF.

The V and J genes are TRBV28 and TRBJ2-7; D may be TRBD1 or TRBD2 (5 bases each). The length of the CDR3 is 12 residues. Germline lookup yields CDR1 MDHEN and CDR2 SYDVKM. V was clipped by 5 bases and J by 4 bases, with 9 bases between them. In nucleotides, the CDR3 is TGTGCCAGCAGTCTCGGGACGTACGAGCAGTACTTC. Protein product: CASSLGTYEQYF.

The V and J genes are TRBV11-2 and TRBJ2-3, with D perhaps TRBD2 (5 bases). The germline V and J ends were trimmed by 1 base and 0 bases, with 11 bases remaining between them. This CDR3 comprises 16 residues. Germline assignment: CDR1 SGHAT and CDR2 FQNNGV. The CDR3, as DNA: TGTGCCAGCAGCTTAGGAATTCGGGGTAGCACAGATACGCAGTATTTT. Its protein is CASSLGIRGSTDTQYF.

V is TRBV18 and J is TRBJ1-2; unclear D gene. CDR3 length: 15 residues. Germline V gives CDR1 KGHSH, CDR2 LQKENI. V was pared by 2 bases and J by 11 bases, with 21 bases between. The CDR3 protein is CASSPYSQFDTGYTF. CDR3 DNA sequence: TGTGCCAGCTCACCATACTCTCAATTCGACACGGGTTACACCTTC.

The chain is built from TRBV6-1 and TRBJ1-4; D remains ambiguous. Trimming pared 3 bases from V and 8 bases from J, leaving 7 bases between. This CDR3 region has 12 residues. CDR1 and CDR2 from the germline V gene are MNHNS and SASEGT. The CDR3 coding sequence is TGTGCCAGCAGTGAGGTGAGCGAAAAACTGTTTTTT. Translation gives CASSEVSEKLFF.

V and J are TRBV28 and TRBJ1-2, with D perhaps TRBD1 (6 bases). Germline-derived CDR1 and CDR2 are MDHEN and SYDVKM. There are 13 residues in the CDR3. Trimming stripped 3 bases from V and 1 base from J, with 6 bases between. For the CDR3, the DNA is TGTGCCAGCAGTTTGGACAGTAACTATGGCTACACCTTC. It translates to CASSLDSNYGYTF.

The chain has TRBV19 and TRBJ1-2; 8 positions match TRBD1. CDR1 and CDR2 (germline): LNHDA, SQIVND (reference sequence). The CDR3 length is 16 residues. V gave up 3 bases and J gave up 4 bases; unmatched junction bases: 10. The CDR3 spells CASSIQPAGGGYGYTF. The DNA of the CDR3 is TGTGCCAGTAGTATTCAACCCGCAGGGGGCGGCTATGGCTACACCTTC.

This clone was counted between two and nine times. CDR3 residues: CASSAEWAETQYF. CDR3 nucleotide sequence: TGCGCCAGCAGCGCGGAGTGGGCAGAGACCCAGTACTTC. The chain has TRBV5-1 and TRBJ2-5; D call uncertain. Germline CDR1 and CDR2: SGHRS and YFSETQ. V lost 4 bases to trimming and J lost 4 bases, with 11 bases between them. The CDR3 length is 13 residues.

CDR3 bases: TGTGCCAGCAGCTTAGACGGGAGGGAAGGGGCTGAGCAGTTCTTC. This gives the protein CASSLDGREGAEQFF. V usage is TRBV11-1 and J usage is TRBJ2-1; 8 nucleotides line up with TRBD2. V lost 1 base and J lost 9; bases outside the gene matches: 8. The CDR3 is 15 amino acids. Looked up from germline, CDR1 is SGHAT and CDR2 is FQDESV (reference sequence).